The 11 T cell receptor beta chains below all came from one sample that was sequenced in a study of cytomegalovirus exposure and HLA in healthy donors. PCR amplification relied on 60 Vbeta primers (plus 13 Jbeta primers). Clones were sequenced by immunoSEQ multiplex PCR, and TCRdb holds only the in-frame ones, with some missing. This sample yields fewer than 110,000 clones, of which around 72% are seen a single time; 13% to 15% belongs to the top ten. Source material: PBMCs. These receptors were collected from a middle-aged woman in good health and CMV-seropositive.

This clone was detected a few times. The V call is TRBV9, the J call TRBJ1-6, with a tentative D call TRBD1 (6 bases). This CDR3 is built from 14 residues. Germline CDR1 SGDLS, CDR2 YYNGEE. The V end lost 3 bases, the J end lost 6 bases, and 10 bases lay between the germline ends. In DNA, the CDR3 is TGTGCCAGCAGCGCTGGACAGATTAATTCACCCCTCCACTTT. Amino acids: CASSAGQINSPLHF.

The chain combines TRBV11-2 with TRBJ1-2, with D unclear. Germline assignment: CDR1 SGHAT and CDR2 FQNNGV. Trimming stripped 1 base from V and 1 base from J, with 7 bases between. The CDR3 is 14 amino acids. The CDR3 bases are TGTGCCAGCAGCTTAGTTCGCTATAACTATGGCTACACCTTC. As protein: CASSLVRYNYGYTF.

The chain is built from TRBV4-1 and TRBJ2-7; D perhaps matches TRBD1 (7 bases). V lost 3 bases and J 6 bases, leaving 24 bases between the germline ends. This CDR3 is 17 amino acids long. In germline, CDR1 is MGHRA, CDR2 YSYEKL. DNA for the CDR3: TGCGCCAGCAGCCAGGGGACTCCAGGACCGTACAGGGGCGAGCAGTACTTC. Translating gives CASSQGTPGPYRGEQYF.

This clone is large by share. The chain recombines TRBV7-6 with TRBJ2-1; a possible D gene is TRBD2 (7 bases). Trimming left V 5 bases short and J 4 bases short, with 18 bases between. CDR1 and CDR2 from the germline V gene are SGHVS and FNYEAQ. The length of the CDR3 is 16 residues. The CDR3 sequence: CASSPRRGPKYNEQFF. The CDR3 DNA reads TGTGCCAGCAGCCCTCGGCGGGGGCCAAAATACAATGAGCAGTTCTTC. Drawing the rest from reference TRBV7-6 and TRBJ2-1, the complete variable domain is GAGVSQSPRYKVTKRGQDVALRCDPISGHVSLYWYRQALGQGPEFLTYFNYEAQQDKSGLPNDRFSAERPEGSISTLTIQRTEQRDSAMYRCASSPRRGPKYNEQFFGPGTRLTVL.

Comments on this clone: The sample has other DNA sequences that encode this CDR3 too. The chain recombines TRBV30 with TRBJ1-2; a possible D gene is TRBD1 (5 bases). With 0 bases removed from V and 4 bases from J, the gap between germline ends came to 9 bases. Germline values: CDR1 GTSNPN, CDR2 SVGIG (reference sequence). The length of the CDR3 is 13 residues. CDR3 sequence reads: CAWSVQGAYGYTF. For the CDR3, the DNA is TGTGCCTGGAGTGTACAAGGGGCCTATGGCTACACCTTC.

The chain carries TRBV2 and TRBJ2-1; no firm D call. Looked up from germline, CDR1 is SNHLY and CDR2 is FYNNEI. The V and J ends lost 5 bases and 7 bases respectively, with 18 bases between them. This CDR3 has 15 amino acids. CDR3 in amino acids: CASSPSPLDGNEQFF. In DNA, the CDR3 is TGTGCCAGCAGTCCCTCTCCTCTTGACGGGAATGAGCAGTTCTTC.

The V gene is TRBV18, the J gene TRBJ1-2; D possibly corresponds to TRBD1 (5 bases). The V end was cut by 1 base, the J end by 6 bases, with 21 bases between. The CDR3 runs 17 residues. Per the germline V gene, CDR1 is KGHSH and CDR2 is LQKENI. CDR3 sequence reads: CASSPRGAQGVGHGYTF. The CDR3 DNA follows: TGTGCCAGCTCACCACGCGGCGCACAAGGGGTTGGGCATGGCTACACCTTC.

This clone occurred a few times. The CDR3 region is CSTKRGDTQYF. Written as DNA, the CDR3 is TGCAGCACTAAGAGGGGGGATACGCAGTATTTT. The chain couples TRBV29-1 to TRBJ2-3; D possibly corresponds to TRBD1 (6 bases). From germline, CDR1 is SQVTM and CDR2 ANQGSEA. The CDR3 loop spans 11 amino acids. Deletions cut 8 bases from V and 6 bases from J, with 12 bases between.

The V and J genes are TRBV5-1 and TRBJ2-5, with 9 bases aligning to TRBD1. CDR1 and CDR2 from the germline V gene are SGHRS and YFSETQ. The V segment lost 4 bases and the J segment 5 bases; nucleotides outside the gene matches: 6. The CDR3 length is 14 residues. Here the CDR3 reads CASSQGQGWETQYF. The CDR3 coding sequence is TGCGCCAGCAGCCAGGGACAGGGCTGGGAGACCCAGTACTTC.

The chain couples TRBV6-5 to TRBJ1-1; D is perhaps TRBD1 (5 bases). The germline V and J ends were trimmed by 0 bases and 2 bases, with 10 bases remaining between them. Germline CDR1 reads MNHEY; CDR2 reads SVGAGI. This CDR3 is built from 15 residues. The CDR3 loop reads CASSYSREGNTEAFF. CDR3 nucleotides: TGTGCCAGCAGTTACTCCAGGGAAGGAAACACTGAAGCTTTCTTT.

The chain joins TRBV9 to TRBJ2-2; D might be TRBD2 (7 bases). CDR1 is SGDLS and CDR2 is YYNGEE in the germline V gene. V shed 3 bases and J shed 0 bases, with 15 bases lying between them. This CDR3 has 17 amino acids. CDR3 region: CASSALGGTTNTGELFF. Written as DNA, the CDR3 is TGTGCCAGCAGCGCTCTGGGAGGGACAACGAACACCGGGGAGCTGTTTTTT.